This T cell receptor (beta chain) was recovered during a study of OX40 agonist ivuxolimab in advanced cancers. Turning to the study itself: Every 2 weeks, patients received ivuxolimab intravenously, dosed at 0.01 to 10 mg/kg. Partial responses were achieved by three patients: one hepatocellular carcinoma, two cutaneous melanoma.

About this clone: Its specificity is not known.

Using immunoSEQ multiplex PCR, the repertoire was profiled, and TCRdb retains in-frame clones only, with some absent. Here the sample spans around 69,000 clones, roughly nine tenths being singletons. CDR1 LGHNA and CDR2 YSLEER come from the germline V gene. The CDR3 contains 14 residues. V was trimmed by 1 base and J by 4 bases, leaving 10 bases between them. Study findings and constraints: Compared with others, partial responders at 0.1-3.0 mg/kg displayed clonal expansion among the lowest.

This TCR derives from an adult with an advanced solid tumor such as melanoma, head and neck, liver or kidney cancer. Sample: CD4+ or CD8+ T cells sorted from blood, taken in a trial of the OX40 agonist ivuxolimab. The chain combines TRBV4-3 with TRBJ1-2; D unclear. Here the CDR3 reads CASSQVGAIYGYTF. DNA for the CDR3: TGCGCCAGCAGCCAAGTAGGCGCAATCTATGGCTACACCTTC.